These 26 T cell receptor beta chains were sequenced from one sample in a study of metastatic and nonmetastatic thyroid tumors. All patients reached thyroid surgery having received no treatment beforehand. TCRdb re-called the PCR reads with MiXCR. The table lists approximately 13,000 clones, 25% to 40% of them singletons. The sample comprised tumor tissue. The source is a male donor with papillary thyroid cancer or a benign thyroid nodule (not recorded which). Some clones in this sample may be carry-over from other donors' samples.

CDR3 protein: CASSPGTGAYEQYF. The CDR3 DNA is TGTGCCAGCAGTCCCGGGACAGGGGCCTACGAGCAGTACTTC. This rearrangement joins TRBV28 to TRBJ2-7; 10 nucleotides match TRBD1. The CDR3 length is 14 residues. The germline CDR1 and CDR2 sequences are MDHEN and SYDVKM. The trim removed 5 bases at V and 2 bases at J, leaving 3 bases unmatched. The full variable domain, with the rest looked up from reference TRBV28 and TRBJ2-7, is DVKVTQSSRYLVKRTGEKVFLECVQDMDHENMFWYRQDPGLGLRLIYFSYDVKMKEKGDIPEGYSVSREKKERFSLILESASTNQTSMYLCASSPGTGAYEQYFGPGTRLTVT.

The CDR3: CASSLAVSYNEQFF. The CDR3 nucleotides are TGTGCCAGCAGTTTAGCAGTCTCCTACAATGAGCAGTTCTTC. The chain has TRBV27 and TRBJ2-1; D remains ambiguous. With 2 bases removed from V and 0 bases from J, the gap between germline ends came to 5 bases. The CDR3 runs 14 residues. The germline V gene has CDR1 MNHEY and CDR2 SMNVEV (reference sequence).

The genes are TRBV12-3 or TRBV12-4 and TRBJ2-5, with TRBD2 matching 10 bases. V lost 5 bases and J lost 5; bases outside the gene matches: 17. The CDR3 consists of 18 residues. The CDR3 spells CASSPQVGASGRGETQYF. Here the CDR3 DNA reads TGTGCCAGCAGTCCCCAGGTAGGGGCTAGCGGGAGAGGGGAGACCCAGTACTTC.

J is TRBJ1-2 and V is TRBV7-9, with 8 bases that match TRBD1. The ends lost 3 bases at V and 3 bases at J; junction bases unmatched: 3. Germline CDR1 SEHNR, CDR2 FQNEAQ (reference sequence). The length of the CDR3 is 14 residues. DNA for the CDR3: TGTGCCAGCAGCTTGACGACAGGGGACTATGGCTACACCTTC. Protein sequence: CASSLTTGDYGYTF.

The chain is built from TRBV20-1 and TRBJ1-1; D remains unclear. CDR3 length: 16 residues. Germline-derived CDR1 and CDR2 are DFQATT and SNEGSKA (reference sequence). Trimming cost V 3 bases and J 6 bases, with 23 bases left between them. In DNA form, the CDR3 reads TGCAGTGCTAGTCGTTATGGCATGGGCGGTTTGGCTGAAGCTTTCTTT. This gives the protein CSASRYGMGGLAEAFF.

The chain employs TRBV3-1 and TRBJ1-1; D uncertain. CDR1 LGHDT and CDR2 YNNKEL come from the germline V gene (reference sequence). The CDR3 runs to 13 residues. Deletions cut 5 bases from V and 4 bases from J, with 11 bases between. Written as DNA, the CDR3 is TGTGCCAGCAGCTCTGGACGCATCACTGAAGCTTTCTTT. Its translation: CASSSGRITEAFF.

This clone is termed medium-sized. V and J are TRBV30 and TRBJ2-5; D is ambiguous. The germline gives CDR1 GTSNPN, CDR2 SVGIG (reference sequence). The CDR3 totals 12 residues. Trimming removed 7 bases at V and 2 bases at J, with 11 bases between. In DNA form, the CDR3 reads TGTGCCTATCATAAAAAGCAAGAGACCCAGTACTTC. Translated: CAYHKKQETQYF.

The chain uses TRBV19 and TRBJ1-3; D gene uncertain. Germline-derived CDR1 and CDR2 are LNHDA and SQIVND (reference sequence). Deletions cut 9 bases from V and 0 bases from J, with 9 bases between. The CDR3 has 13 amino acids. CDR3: CASQGSSGNTIYF. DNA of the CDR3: TGTGCCAGCCAAGGGAGCTCTGGAAACACCATATATTTT. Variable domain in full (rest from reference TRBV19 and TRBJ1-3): DGGITQSPKYLFRKEGQNVTLSCEQNLNHDAMYWYRQDPGQGLRLIYYSQIVNDFQKGDIAEGYSVSREKKESFPLTVTSAQKNPTAFYLCASQGSSGNTIYFGEGSWLTVV.

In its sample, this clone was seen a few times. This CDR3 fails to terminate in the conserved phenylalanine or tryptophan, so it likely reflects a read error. The CDR3 DNA is TGTGCCAGCAGTTCGGGACTAGCGGGAGTACATCGCTATGAGCAGTTCCTC. Translated, it gives CASSSGLAGVHRYEQFL. The chain recombines TRBV6-2 or TRBV6-3 with TRBJ2-1; TRBD2 matches at 14 bases. The CDR3 is 17 amino acids. Trimming at V came to 4 bases and at J to 8 bases, leaving 10 bases not matched to a gene. Germline V gene sequence: CDR1 MNHEY, CDR2 SVGEGT.

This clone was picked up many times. CDR3 nucleotides: TGTGCCAGCAGTGACTCGAAGACAGGGGACTACAATGAGCAGTTCTTC. Its translation: CASSDSKTGDYNEQFF. The rearrangement links TRBV6-4 to TRBJ2-1, with 8 bases identical to TRBD1. The CDR3 covers 16 residues. After removal of 0 bases from V and 3 bases from J, the junction contained 4 bases not matched to a gene. Germline V gene lookup returns CDR1 MRHNA and CDR2 SNTAGT.

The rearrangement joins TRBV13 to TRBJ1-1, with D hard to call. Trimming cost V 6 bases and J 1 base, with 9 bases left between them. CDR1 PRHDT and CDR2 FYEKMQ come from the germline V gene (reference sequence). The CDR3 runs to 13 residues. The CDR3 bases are TGTGCCAGCAGGCTTACATCGAACACTGAAGCTTTCTTT. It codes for CASRLTSNTEAFF.

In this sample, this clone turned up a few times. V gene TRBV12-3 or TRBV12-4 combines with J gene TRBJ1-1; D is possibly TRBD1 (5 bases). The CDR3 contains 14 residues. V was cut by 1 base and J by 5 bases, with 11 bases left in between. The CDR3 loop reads CASSLGLGGTEAFF. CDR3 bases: TGTGCCAGCAGTTTAGGTCTGGGGGGGACTGAAGCTTTCTTT.

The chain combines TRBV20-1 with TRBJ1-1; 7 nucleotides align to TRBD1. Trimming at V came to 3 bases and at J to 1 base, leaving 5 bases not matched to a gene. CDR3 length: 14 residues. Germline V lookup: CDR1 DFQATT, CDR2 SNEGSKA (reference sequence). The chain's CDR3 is CSASRGQSNTEAFF. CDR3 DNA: TGCAGTGCTAGCCGGGGACAGTCGAACACTGAAGCTTTCTTT.

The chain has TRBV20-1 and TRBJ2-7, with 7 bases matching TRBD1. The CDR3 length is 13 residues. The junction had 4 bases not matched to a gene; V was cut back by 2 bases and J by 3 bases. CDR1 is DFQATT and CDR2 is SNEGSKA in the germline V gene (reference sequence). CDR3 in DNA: TGCAGTGCTAGATCTTCAGGGGGCTACGAGCAGTACTTC. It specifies CSARSSGGYEQYF.

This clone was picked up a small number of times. The CDR3 region has the DNA TGTGCCAGTAGTACCGGACAGGCAGCCTACGAGCAGTACTTC. It is translated as CASSTGQAAYEQYF. The rearrangement joins TRBV19 to TRBJ2-7; 7 bases are a match to TRBD1. This CDR3 is built from 14 residues. Trimming at V came to 4 bases and at J to 2 bases, leaving 5 bases not matched to a gene. Germline V gene data show CDR1 as LNHDA and CDR2 as SQIVND (reference sequence).

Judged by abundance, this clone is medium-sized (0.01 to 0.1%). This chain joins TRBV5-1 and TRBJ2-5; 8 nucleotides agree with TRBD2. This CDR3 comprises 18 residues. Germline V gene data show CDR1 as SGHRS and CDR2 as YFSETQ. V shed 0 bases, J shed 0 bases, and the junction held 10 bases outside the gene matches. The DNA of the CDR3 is TGCGCCAGCAGCTTGGCCGGTCCGGGAGGGGGACACCAAGAGACCCAGTACTTC. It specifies CASSLAGPGGGHQETQYF.

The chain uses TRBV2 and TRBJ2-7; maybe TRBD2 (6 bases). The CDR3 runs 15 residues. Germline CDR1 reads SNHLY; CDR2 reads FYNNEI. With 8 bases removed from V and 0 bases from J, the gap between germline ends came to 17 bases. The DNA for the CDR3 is TGTGCCAGCTCTTTTCGGGGGACCCGCTCCTACGAGCAGTACTTC. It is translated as CASSFRGTRSYEQYF.

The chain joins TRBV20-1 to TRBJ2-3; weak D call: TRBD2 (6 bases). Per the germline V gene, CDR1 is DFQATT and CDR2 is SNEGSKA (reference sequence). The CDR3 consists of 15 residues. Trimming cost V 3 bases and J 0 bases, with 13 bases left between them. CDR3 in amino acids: CSASHAGSSTDTQYF. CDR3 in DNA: TGCAGTGCTAGTCATGCGGGGTCTAGCACAGATACGCAGTATTTT.

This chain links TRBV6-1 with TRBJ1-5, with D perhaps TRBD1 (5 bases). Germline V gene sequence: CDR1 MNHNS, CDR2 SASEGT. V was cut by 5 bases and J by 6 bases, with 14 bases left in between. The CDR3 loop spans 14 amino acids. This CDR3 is CASSPPGASQPQHF. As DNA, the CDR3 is TGTGCCAGCAGTCCCCCCGGGGCCAGTCAGCCCCAGCATTTT.

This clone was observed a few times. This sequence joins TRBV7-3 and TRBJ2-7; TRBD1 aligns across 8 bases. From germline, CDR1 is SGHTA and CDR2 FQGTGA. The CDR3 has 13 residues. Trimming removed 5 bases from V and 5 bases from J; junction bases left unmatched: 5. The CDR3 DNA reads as TGTGCCAGCAGCCCGGACAGGGACGACGAGCAGTACTTC. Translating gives CASSPDRDDEQYF.

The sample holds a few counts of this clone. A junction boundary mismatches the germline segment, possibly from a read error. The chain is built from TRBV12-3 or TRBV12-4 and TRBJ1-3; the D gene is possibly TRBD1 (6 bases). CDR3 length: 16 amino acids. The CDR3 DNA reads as TGTGCCAGCAGTTTAAGACAGGTCCTCTCTGTAAACACCATATATTTT. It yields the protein CASSLRQVLSVNTIYF.

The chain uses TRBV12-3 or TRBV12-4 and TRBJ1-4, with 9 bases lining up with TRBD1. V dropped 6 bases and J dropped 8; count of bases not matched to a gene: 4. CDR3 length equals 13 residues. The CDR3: CASSRTGEEKLFF. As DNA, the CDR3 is TGTGCCAGCAGCCGGACAGGGGAGGAAAAACTGTTTTTT.

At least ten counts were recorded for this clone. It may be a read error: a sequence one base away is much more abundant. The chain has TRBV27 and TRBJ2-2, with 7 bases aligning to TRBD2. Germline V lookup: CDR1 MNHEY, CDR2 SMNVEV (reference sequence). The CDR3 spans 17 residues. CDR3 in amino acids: CAGSPPPSGANTGELFF. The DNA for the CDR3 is TGTGCCGGCAGTCCACCCCCTAGCGGCGCGAACACCGGGGAGCTGTTTTTT.

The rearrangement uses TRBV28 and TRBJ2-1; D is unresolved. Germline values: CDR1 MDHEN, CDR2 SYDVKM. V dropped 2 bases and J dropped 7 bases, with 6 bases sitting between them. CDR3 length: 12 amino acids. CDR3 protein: CASSLGGNEQFF. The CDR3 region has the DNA TGTGCCAGCAGTTTAGGTGGTAATGAGCAGTTCTTC.

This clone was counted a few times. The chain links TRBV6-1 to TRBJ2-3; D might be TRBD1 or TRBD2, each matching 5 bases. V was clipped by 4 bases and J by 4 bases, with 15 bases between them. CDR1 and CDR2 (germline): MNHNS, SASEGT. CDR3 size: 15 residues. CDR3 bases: TGTGCCAGCAGTGCGATCGGGACGGGGTCAGATACGCAGTATTTT. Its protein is CASSAIGTGSDTQYF.

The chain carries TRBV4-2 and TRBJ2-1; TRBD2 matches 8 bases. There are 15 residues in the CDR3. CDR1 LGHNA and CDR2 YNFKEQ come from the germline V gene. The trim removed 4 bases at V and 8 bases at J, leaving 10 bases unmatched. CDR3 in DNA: TGTGCCAGCAGCCCCGCACCGGGAGGGGCCTATGAGCAGTTCTTC. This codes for CASSPAPGGAYEQFF.